This T cell receptor (beta chain) was found in a study of CD8+CD57+ T cells in acquired aplastic anemia. Study information: Sorted CD4+ and CD8+ cells yielded about 2.9 ug of DNA on average.

CD8+CD57+ cell expansion, shown by flow cytometry, had occurred in the patients selected for sequencing. From germline, CDR1 is SGHVS and CDR2 FQNEAQ. Trimming removed 6 bases from V and 6 bases from J; junction bases left unmatched: 10. The CDR3 is 15 amino acids. Profiles of TCR beta VDJ and CDR3 were generated from a genomic DNA template. TCRdb ran MiXCR on the reads and lists one entry per CDR3 protein. Of 250,000 or so distinct CDR3 sequences listed, roughly half are singletons. V gene TRBV7-8 combines with J gene TRBJ2-7; 11 bases line up with TRBD1. The sequenced sample consisted of sorted CD4+, CD8+, or CD8+CD57+ T cells (not recorded which) from PBMCs. This sequence was found in a human donor with aplastic anemia. CDR3 protein: CASSFKGQGVCEQYF. The CDR3 nucleotides are TGTGCCAGCAGTTTCAAGGGACAGGGGGTGTGCGAGCAGTACTTC.